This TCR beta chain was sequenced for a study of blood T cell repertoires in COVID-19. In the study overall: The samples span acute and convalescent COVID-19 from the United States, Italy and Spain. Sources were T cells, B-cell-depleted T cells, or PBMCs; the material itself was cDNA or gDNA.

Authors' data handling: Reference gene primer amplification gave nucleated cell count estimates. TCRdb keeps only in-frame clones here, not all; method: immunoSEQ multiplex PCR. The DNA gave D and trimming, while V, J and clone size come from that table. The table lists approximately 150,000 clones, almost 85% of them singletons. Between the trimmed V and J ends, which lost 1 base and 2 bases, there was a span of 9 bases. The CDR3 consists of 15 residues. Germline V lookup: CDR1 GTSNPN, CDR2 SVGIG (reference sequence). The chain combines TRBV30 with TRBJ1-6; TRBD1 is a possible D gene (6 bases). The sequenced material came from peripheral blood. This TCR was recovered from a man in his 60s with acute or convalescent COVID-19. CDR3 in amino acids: CAWSGRQAYNSPLHF. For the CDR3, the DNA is TGTGCCTGGAGTGGGAGACAGGCCTATAATTCACCCCTCCACTTT.